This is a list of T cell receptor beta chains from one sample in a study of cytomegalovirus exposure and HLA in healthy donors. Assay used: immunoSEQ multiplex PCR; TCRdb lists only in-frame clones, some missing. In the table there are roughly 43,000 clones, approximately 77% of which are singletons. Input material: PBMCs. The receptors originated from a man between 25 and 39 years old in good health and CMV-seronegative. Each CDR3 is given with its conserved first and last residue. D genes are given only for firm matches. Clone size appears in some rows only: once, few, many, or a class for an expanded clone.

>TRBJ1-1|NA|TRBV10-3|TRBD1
CAITPGTGVRTEAFF
TGTGCCATCACCCCTGGGACAGGGGTGCGCACTGAAGCTTTCTTT
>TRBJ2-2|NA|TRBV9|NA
CASSVTGSANTGELFF
TGTGCCAGCAGCGTGACAGGCTCCGCGAACACCGGGGAGCTGTTTTTT
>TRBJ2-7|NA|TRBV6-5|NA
CASSYSLQGSSYEQYF
TGTGCCAGCAGTTACTCACTACAGGGATCCTCCTACGAGCAGTACTTC
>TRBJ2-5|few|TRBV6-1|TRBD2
CASSVQTGTSGSLNQETQYF
TGTGCCAGCAGTGTCCAAACCGGGACTAGCGGGAGCTTAAACCAAGAGACCCAGTACTTC
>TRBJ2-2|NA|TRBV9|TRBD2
CASSERLAENTGELFF
TGTGCCAGCAGCGAAAGACTAGCGGAAAACACCGGGGAGCTGTTTTTT
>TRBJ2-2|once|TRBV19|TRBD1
CASSRRTGNTGELFF
TGTGCCAGTAGTCGGAGGACAGGGAACACCGGGGAGCTGTTTTTT
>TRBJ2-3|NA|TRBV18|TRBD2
CASHPGLAGEVVTDTQYF
TGTGCCAGCCACCCCGGACTAGCGGGAGAGGTAGTAACAGATACGCAGTATTTT
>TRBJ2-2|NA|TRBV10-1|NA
CASSDPTRGLNTGELFF
TGCGCCAGCAGTGACCCTACCAGGGGTCTGAACACCGGGGAGCTGTTTTTT
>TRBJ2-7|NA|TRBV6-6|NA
CASSSAGNYEQYF
TGTGCCAGCAGTTCGGCAGGGAACTACGAGCAGTACTTC
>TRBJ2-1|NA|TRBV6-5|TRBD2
CASSYIAGGLNEQFF
TGTGCCAGCAGTTACATAGCGGGAGGATTGAATGAGCAGTTCTTC
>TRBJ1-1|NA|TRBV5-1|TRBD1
CASSFQGAGNTEAFF
TGCGCCAGCAGCTTTCAGGGGGCCGGGAACACTGAAGCTTTCTTT
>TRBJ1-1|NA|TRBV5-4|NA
CASSPGGRGDTEAFF
TGTGCCAGCAGCCCGGGGGGGAGGGGAGACACTGAAGCTTTCTTT
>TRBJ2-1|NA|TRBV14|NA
CASSQRDFYNEQFF
TGTGCCAGCAGCCAAAGGGACTTCTACAATGAGCAGTTCTTC
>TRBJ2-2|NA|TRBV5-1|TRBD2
CASRYIAGGFSGELFF
TGCGCCAGCAGATATATAGCGGGAGGTTTTTCCGGGGAGCTGTTTTTT
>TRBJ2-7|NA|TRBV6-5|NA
CASSYVQGSEQYF
TGTGCCAGCAGTTATGTCCAGGGTTCCGAGCAGTACTTC
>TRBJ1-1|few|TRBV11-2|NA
CASSSRGTANTEAFF
TGTGCCAGCAGCTCCCGGGGGACGGCCAACACTGAAGCTTTCTTT
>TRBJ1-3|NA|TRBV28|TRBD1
CASMTGGNGNTIYF
TGTGCCAGCATGACAGGGGGAAATGGAAACACCATATATTTT
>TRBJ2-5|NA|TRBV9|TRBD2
CASSLTTSERETQYF
TGTGCCAGCAGCTTGACGACTAGCGAAAGGGAGACCCAGTACTTC
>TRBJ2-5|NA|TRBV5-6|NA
CASSLSWRPQGETQYF
TGTGCCAGCAGCTTGTCGTGGCGGCCCCAGGGAGAGACCCAGTACTTC
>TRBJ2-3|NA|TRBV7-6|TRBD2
CASRPYSGRPLMDPTTDTQYF
TGTGCCAGCAGGCCCTATAGCGGGAGACCCTTAATGGATCCGACCACAGATACGCAGTATTTT
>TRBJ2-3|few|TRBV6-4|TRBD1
CASSVTGGTDTQYF
TGTGCCAGCAGTGTGACAGGGGGCACAGATACGCAGTATTTT
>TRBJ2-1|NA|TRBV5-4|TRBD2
CAAFGPSGRAYNEQFF
TGTGCCGCCTTTGGTCCTAGCGGGAGGGCCTACAATGAGCAGTTCTTC
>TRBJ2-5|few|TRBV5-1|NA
CASSFGLQQETQYF
TGCGCCAGCAGCTTTGGGCTCCAGCAAGAGACCCAGTACTTC
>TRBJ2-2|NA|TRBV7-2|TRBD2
CASSGAGTTSLRELFF
TGTGCCAGCAGCGGCGCCGGGACTACCTCGCTCCGGGAGCTGTTTTTT
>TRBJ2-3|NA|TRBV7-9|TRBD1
CASSKDGQGPNTDTQYF
TGTGCCAGCAGCAAGGATGGACAGGGGCCAAACACAGATACGCAGTATTTT
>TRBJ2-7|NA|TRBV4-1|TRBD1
CASSQAARTGAYEQYF
TGCGCCAGCAGCCAAGCCGCCCGGACAGGGGCCTACGAGCAGTACTTC
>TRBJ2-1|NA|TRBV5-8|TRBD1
CASSLAVVTGYGSYNEQFF
TGTGCCAGCAGCTTGGCCGTCGTGACAGGGTATGGTTCCTACAATGAGCAGTTCTTC
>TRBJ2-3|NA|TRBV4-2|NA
CASSPGGGREQVDTQYF
TGTGCCAGCAGCCCCGGTGGGGGCAGGGAGCAGGTGGATACGCAGTATTTT
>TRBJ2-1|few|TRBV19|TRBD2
CASSINAKTSGRYEQFF
TGTGCCAGTAGTATTAACGCAAAGACTAGCGGTAGGTATGAGCAGTTCTTC
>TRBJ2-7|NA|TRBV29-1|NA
CSVEQGSYEQYF
TGCAGCGTTGAACAGGGATCCTACGAGCAGTACTTC
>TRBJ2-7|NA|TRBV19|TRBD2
CASSIRPGGRGGSSYEQYF
TGTGCCAGTAGTATTCGGCCAGGAGGGCGAGGCGGGAGCTCCTACGAGCAGTACTTC
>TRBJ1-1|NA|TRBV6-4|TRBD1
CASSEGDRTEAFF
TGTGCCAGCAGTGAAGGGGACAGGACTGAAGCTTTCTTT
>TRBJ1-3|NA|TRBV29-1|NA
CSVGQASSGNTIYF
TGCAGCGTTGGACAGGCGAGCTCTGGAAACACCATATATTTT
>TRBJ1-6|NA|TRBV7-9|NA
CASSSNTGSAYNSPLHF
TGTGCCAGCAGCTCCAATACAGGGTCGGCCTATAATTCACCCCTCCACTTT
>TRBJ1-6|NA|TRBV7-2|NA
CASSLNAPGYNSPLHF
TGTGCCAGCAGCTTAAATGCCCCGGGCTATAATTCACCCCTCCACTTT
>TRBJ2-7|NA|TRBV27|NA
CASSLVSGGIYEQYF
TGTGCCAGCAGTTTGGTGTCAGGGGGGATCTACGAGCAGTACTTC
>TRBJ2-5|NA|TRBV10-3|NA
CAISEAGGGQETQYF
TGTGCCATCAGTGAGGCTGGGGGCGGCCAAGAGACCCAGTACTTC
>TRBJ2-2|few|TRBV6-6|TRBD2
CASSYSGRRDGELFF
TGTGCCAGCAGTTATAGCGGGAGAAGGGACGGGGAGCTGTTTTTT
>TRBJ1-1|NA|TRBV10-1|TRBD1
CASSDRLAGGMNTEAFF
TGCGCCAGCAGTGACCGTTTGGCAGGGGGGATGAACACTGAAGCTTTCTTT
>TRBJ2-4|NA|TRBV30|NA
CAWSVNGRNIQYF
TGTGCCTGGAGTGTTAACGGGAGAAACATTCAGTACTTC
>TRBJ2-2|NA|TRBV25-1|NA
CASSESAHTGELFF
TGTGCCAGCAGTGAAAGCGCCCACACCGGGGAGCTGTTTTTT
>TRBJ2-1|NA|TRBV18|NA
CASSPIAPGSGEQFF
TGTGCCAGCTCACCGATCGCTCCAGGGTCGGGTGAGCAGTTCTTC
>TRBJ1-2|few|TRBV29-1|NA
CSVDGQSSYGYTF
TGCAGCGTTGATGGCCAGTCGTCCTATGGCTACACCTTC
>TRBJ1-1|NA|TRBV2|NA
CASSDRTDEAFF
TGTGCCAGCAGTGACAGAACAGATGAAGCTTTCTTT
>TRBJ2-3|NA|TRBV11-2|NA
CASSLVLTASTDTQYF
TGTGCCAGCAGCTTAGTTCTAACCGCTAGCACAGATACGCAGTATTTT
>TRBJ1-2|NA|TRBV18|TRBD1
CASSEGAGNYGYTF
TGTGCCAGCTCGGAGGGGGCGGGAAACTATGGCTACACCTTC
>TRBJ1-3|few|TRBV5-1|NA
CASSIQAGGNTIYF
TGCGCCAGCAGCATACAGGCGGGGGGAAACACCATATATTTT
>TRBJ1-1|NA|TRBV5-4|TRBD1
CASSWGQGDTEAFF
TGTGCCAGCAGCTGGGGACAGGGAGATACTGAAGCTTTCTTT
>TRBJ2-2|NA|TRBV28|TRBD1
CASSHLGQGGTFTGELFF
TGTGCCAGCAGTCACCTGGGACAGGGGGGAACGTTTACCGGGGAGCTGTTTTTT